The rows below give T cell receptor beta chains drawn from one sample of a study of regulatory dendritic cells for organ transplantation. Repertoires were generated with immunoSEQ multiplex PCR, while TCRdb's copy carries only in-frame clones and drops some. The sample lists 25,000 to 30,000 clones; about 80% were seen once. Input material: memory CD4+ T cells from blood. The receptors originated from a human donor in good health. The CDR3 runs from the conserved cysteine through the conserved F or W. The D gene is left open where the match is weak. Clone sizes are given selectively: once, few, many, or a class where the clone is expanded.

V gene,J gene,clone size,D gene,CDR3 DNA,CDR3 protein
TRBV6-1,TRBJ1-1,.,.,TGTGCCAGCAGTGACAGGATGAACACTGAAGCTTTCTTT,CASSDRMNTEAFF
TRBV11-3,TRBJ2-3,.,.,TGTGCCAGCAGCTTATGCCAAGCTAGAAAGTGCACAGATACGCAGTATTTT,CASSLCQARKCTDTQYF
TRBV28,TRBJ2-5,.,TRBD2,TGTGCCAGCAGTTTATCGGGGACTAGTGGTTTCCAAGAGACCCAGTACTTC,CASSLSGTSGFQETQYF
TRBV6-5,TRBJ1-4,.,.,TGTGCCAGCAGTCAGGGGACGACTGAAAAACTGTTTTTT,CASSQGTTEKLFF
TRBV6-4,TRBJ2-4,.,.,TGTGCCAGCAGTGACGTTTTTGGCAGCTTTTCCAAAAACATTCAGTACTTC,CASSDVFGSFSKNIQYF
TRBV4-1,TRBJ2-1,few,TRBD2,TGCGCCAGCAGCCAAGCCGGGACTAGCGGGTCCAATGAGCAGTTCTTC,CASSQAGTSGSNEQFF
TRBV7-2,TRBJ2-7,.,.,TGTGCCAGCAGCTTAGCGGGGTACGGAGATCGCGCCGTGAAGTTC,CASSLAGYGDRAVKF
TRBV7-2,TRBJ2-7,.,.,TGTGCCAGCAGCTTAGGCCAGGACATCTCCTACGAGCAGTACTTC,CASSLGQDISYEQYF
TRBV7-3,TRBJ2-5,.,TRBD2,TGTGCCAGCAGCTTACTAGCGGGGGCCGTAGAGACCCAGTACTTC,CASSLLAGAVETQYF
TRBV27,TRBJ2-3,few,TRBD2,TGTGCCACCCGCACCTGGGCTAGCGGGGGGCTAAGCACAGATACGCAGTATTTT,CATRTWASGGLSTDTQYF
TRBV27,TRBJ2-7,.,.,TGTGCCAGCAGTTCAAGATCAGGGGCCAAGAACTACGAGCAGTACTTC,CASSSRSGAKNYEQYF
TRBV9,TRBJ1-1,few,.,TGTGCCAGCAGCGTAGATTATGACCTTTTGAACACTGAAGCTTTCTTT,CASSVDYDLLNTEAFF
TRBV19,TRBJ1-4,.,.,TGTGCCAGTAGTACGTATGGGGGCGCGGATGAAAAACTGTTTTTT,CASSTYGGADEKLFF
TRBV9,TRBJ2-7,.,.,TGTGCCAGCAGCCCAAGAGGTATATCCTACGAGCAGTACTTC,CASSPRGISYEQYF
TRBV21-1,TRBJ1-5,.,.,TGTGCCAGCAGCAAAGTTTCGGACAGGGGGCCTAATCAGCCCCAGCATTTT,CASSKVSDRGPNQPQHF
TRBV2,TRBJ2-3,once,.,TGTGCCAGCAGTGAAGAGGCCAGGGGTGGTACAGATACGCAGTATTTT,CASSEEARGGTDTQYF
TRBV18,TRBJ2-2,.,.,TGTGCCAGCTCACCGTCAGAGAGTACCGGGGAGCTGTTTTTT,CASSPSESTGELFF
TRBV6-5,TRBJ1-1,.,.,TGTGCCAGCAGCCCCTCCTACAGGCGGGGTGGTGAAGCTTTCTTT,CASSPSYRRGGEAFF
TRBV6-5,TRBJ1-4,.,.,TGTGCCAGCAGTTACAACGGACGGCCTAATGAAAAACTGTTTTTT,CASSYNGRPNEKLFF
TRBV29-1,TRBJ2-3,.,.,TGCAGCTACCGAGGGCAGGCGTTCACAGATACGCAGTATTTT,CSYRGQAFTDTQYF
TRBV28,TRBJ2-7,.,TRBD1,TGTGCCAGCAGTTTATTTGGGACAGGGGGACGGGAGCAGTACTTC,CASSLFGTGGREQYF
TRBV4-1,TRBJ2-5,.,TRBD2,TGCGCCAGCAGCCCTCGCATGGGACTAGCGGAAGAGACCCAGTACTTC,CASSPRMGLAEETQYF
TRBV7-8,TRBJ1-3,few,.,TGTGCCAGCAGCTTGGGGGAAGGAAACACCATATATTTT,CASSLGEGNTIYF
TRBV4-1,TRBJ2-1,.,TRBD2,TGCGCCAGCAGCCTTCTGTGGCGTCCGGGAGGGGGAGGGAATGAGCAGTTCTTC,CASSLLWRPGGGGNEQFF
TRBV6-1,TRBJ2-7,.,TRBD1,TGTGCCAGCAGGGAGGGACAGGGCATCTACGAGCAGTACTTC,CASREGQGIYEQYF
TRBV28,TRBJ2-2,.,.,TGTGCCAGCCCCAGTGAGAACACCGGGGAGCTGTTTTTT,CASPSENTGELFF
TRBV6-4,TRBJ2-3,.,.,TGTGCCAGCAGTGGCTCCCCCGAAGGCACAGATACGCAGTATTTT,CASSGSPEGTDTQYF
TRBV30,TRBJ1-4,.,TRBD1,TGTGCCTGCCTCCAGGGGGCAGGTGAAAAACTGTTTTTT,CACLQGAGEKLFF
TRBV4-1,TRBJ1-4,.,.,TGCGCCAGCAGCCAAGGGGGGCGGAATGAAAAACTGTTTTTT,CASSQGGRNEKLFF
TRBV5-4,TRBJ2-3,.,.,TGTGCCAGCAGCCCCTCGAACAGTCGAGCAGATACGCAGTATTTT,CASSPSNSRADTQYF
TRBV6-5,TRBJ2-2,few,.,TGTGCCAGCAGATTATCAGCCGGGGAGCTGTTTTTT,CASRLSAGELFF
TRBV19,TRBJ2-7,.,TRBD2,TGTGCCAGTAGTTCGGGCTCTAGCGGGAGGATGTACGAGCAGTACTTC,CASSSGSSGRMYEQYF
TRBV7-2,TRBJ1-2,medium-sized,TRBD1,TGTGCCAGCAGGAGGGACAGGCGCAACTATGGCTACACCTTC,CASRRDRRNYGYTF
TRBV7-9,TRBJ1-2,.,TRBD1,TGTGCCAGCAGCCCGGGACAGGACCTCTATGGCTACACCTTC,CASSPGQDLYGYTF
TRBV7-2,TRBJ2-7,.,TRBD1,TGTGCCAGCAGCTTAGCCGGGACAGCGATCTACGAGCAGTACTTC,CASSLAGTAIYEQYF
TRBV28,TRBJ2-7,.,TRBD2,TGTGCCAGCGGGGGCGGGGTAGCGGGATCCTACGAGCAGTACTTC,CASGGGVAGSYEQYF
TRBV7-9,TRBJ2-3,.,TRBD1,TGTGCCAGCAGCCGGACAGGGGACACAGATACGCAGTATTTT,CASSRTGDTDTQYF
TRBV19,TRBJ2-3,.,.,TGTGCCAGTAGTATAGATCGAGACACAGATACGCAGTATTTT,CASSIDRDTDTQYF
TRBV9,TRBJ2-7,.,.,TGTGCCAGCAGCGTAGGAGGGGACAAGTACGAGCAGTACTTC,CASSVGGDKYEQYF
TRBV19,TRBJ1-3,once,.,TGTGCCAGTAGATTCCGCTCTGGAAACACCATATATTTT,CASRFRSGNTIYF
TRBV6-1,TRBJ1-2,.,TRBD1,TGTGCCAGCAGGGCGGGACAGAACTATGGCTACACCTTC,CASRAGQNYGYTF
TRBV7-8,TRBJ2-2,.,TRBD1,TGTGCCAGCAATCCTCAGGGGGCATGGAACACCGGGGAGCTGTTTTTT,CASNPQGAWNTGELFF
TRBV6-6,TRBJ2-7,.,.,TGTGCCAGCAGTTACCCACCGGGACTGGTTAAGGAGCAGTACTTC,CASSYPPGLVKEQYF
TRBV7-2,TRBJ2-3,.,.,TGTGCCAGCAGCTTAATGAGGCCAGATACGCAGTATTTT,CASSLMRPDTQYF
TRBV6-5,TRBJ1-2,.,.,TGTGCCAGCCGAACCGGTCGATATGGCTACACCTTC,CASRTGRYGYTF
TRBV6-1,TRBJ1-5,.,.,TGTGCCAGCAGTGAAAGCCCAGGGAGGGGAGGGGGGCCTTATAGCAATCAGCCCCAGCATTTT,CASSESPGRGGGPYSNQPQHF
TRBV27,TRBJ2-4,.,.,TGTGCCAGCAGCCCGGATGTGGGAAGAAACATTCAGTACTTC,CASSPDVGRNIQYF
TRBV6-5,TRBJ2-7,.,TRBD2,TGTGCCAGCAGTTACCGGACTAGCGGGGCCTACGAGCAGTACTTC,CASSYRTSGAYEQYF
TRBV29-1,TRBJ1-2,.,.,TGCAGCGTTGATCGAGACCGACCGAATGGTGGCTACACCTTC,CSVDRDRPNGGYTF